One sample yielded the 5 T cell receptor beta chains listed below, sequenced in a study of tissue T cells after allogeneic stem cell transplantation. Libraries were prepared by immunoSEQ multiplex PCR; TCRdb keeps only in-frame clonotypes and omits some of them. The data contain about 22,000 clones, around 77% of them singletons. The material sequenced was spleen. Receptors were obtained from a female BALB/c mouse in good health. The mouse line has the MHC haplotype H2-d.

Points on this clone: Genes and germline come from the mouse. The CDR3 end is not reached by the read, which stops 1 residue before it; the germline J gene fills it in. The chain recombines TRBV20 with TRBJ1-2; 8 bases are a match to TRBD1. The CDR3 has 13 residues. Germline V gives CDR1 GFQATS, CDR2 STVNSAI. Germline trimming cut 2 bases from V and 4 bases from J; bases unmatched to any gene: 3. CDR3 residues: CGARKTGGSDYTF. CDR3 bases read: TGTGGTGCTAGGAAAACAGGGGGCTCCGACTACACC. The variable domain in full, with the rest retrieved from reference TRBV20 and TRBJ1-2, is GALVYQYPRRTICKSGTSMRMECQAVGFQATSVAWYRQSPQKTFELIALSTVNSAIKYEQNFTQEKFPISHPNLSFSSMTVLNAYLEDRGLYLCGARKTGGSDYTFGSGTRLLVI.

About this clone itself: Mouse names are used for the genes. The CDR3 loop is CGVMTVYAEQFF. The sequenced part of the CDR3 DNA is TGTGGTGTCATGACTGTTTATGCTGAGCAGTTC. V and J are TRBV20 and TRBJ2-1, with D possibly matching TRBD2 (5 bases). The read comes to an end 1 residue before the CDR3 does, leaving the germline J gene to fill in the end. From germline, CDR1 is GFQATS and CDR2 STVNSAI. The V end was cut by 7 bases, the J end by 4 bases, with 11 bases between. The CDR3 covers 12 residues.

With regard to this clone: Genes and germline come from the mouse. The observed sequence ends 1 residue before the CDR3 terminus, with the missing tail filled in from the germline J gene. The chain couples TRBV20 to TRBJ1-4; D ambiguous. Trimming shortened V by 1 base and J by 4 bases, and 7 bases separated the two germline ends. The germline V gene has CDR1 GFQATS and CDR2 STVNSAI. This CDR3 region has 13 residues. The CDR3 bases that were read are TGTGGTGCTAGGGGGGCATTCAACGAAAGATTATTT. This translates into CGARGAFNERLF. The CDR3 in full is CGARGAFNERLFF.

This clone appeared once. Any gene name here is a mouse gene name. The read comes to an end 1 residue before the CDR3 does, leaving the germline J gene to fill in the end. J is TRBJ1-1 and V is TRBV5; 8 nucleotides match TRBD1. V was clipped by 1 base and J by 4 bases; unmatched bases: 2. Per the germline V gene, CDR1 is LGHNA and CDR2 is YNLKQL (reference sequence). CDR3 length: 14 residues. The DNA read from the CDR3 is TGTGCCAGCAGCCAAGGGACAGGGCTCACAGAAGTCTTC. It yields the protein CASSQGTGLTEVF. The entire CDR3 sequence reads CASSQGTGLTEVFF.

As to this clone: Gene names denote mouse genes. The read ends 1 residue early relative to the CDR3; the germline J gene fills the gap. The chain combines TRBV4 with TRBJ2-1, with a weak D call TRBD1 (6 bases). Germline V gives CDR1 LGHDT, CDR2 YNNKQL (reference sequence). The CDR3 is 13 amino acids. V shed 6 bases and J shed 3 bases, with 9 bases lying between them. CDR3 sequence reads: CASRQGSYAEQFF. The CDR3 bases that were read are TGTGCCAGCAGGCAGGGGTCCTATGCTGAGCAGTTC. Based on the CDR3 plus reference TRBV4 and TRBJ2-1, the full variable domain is ETAVFQTPNYHVTQVGNEVSFNCKQTLGHDTMYWYKQDSKKLLKIMFSYNNKQLIVNETVPRRFSPQSSDKAHLNLRIKSVEPEDSAVYLCASRQGSYAEQFFGPGTRLTVL.